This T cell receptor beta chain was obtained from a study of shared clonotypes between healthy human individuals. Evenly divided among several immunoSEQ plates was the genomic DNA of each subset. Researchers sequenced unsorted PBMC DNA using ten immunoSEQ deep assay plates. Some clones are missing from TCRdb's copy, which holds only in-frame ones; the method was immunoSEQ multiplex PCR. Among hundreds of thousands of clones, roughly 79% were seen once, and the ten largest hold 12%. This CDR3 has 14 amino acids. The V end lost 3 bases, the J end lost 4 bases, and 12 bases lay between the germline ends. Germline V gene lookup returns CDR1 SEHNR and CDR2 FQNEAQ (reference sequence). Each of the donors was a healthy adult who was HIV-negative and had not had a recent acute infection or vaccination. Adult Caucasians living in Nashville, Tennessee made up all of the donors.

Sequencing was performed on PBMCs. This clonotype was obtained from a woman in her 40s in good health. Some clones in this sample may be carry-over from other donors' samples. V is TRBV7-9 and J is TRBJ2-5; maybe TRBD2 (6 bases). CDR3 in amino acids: CASSFVGRGETQYF. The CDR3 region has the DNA TGTGCCAGCAGCTTCGTCGGGAGAGGAGAGACCCAGTACTTC.